This T cell receptor (beta chain) was recorded in a study of blood T cell repertoires in COVID-19. Study summary: Samples taken during acute and convalescent COVID-19 were collected in the United States, Italy and Spain. Sources were T cells, B-cell-depleted T cells, or PBMCs; the material itself was cDNA or gDNA.

Per germline, CDR1 SGHDT and CDR2 YYEEEE. The CDR3 is 15 amino acids. J gave up 5 bases and V 4 bases, and 10 bases lay outside the gene matches. In the original processing: Reference gene primer amplification in the assay estimated nucleated cell counts. Sequencing was performed with immunoSEQ multiplex PCR; in TCRdb, only in-frame clones are kept and a portion is missing. That table is the source of V, J and clone size, and D and trimming were worked out from the DNA. The table lists 140,000 to 150,000 clones, 75% to 85% of them singletons, with 3.5% to 4% in the top ten. The source is a man aged 65 to 85 who had recovered from COVID-19. Sequences were obtained from peripheral blood. The chain employs TRBV5-6 and TRBJ2-5; 8 bases match TRBD2. CDR3 DNA sequence: TGTGCCAGCAGCAAACTAGCGGCCCTAGGGGAGACCCAGTACTTC. It encodes CASSKLAALGETQYF.